Shown below are 8 T cell receptor beta chains from a single sample sequenced in a study of blood T cell repertoires in COVID-19. The table came from immunoSEQ multiplex PCR; TCRdb's copy has only in-frame clones and leaves some out. The top ten clones hold roughly a tenth of a sample with around 390,000 clones, around nine tenths of them seen once. Source material: PBMCs or T cells enriched from blood (not recorded which). The receptor source for this set is a woman aged 45-65 years who had recovered from COVID-19.

This clone was counted between two and nine times. The chain has TRBV7-2 and TRBJ1-1; no definite D call. Per germline, CDR1 SGHTA and CDR2 FQGNSA. The CDR3 consists of 14 residues. V was trimmed by 3 bases and J by 1 base, leaving 9 bases between them. In DNA, the CDR3 is TGTGCCAGCAGCTTCGGGTTATCGAACACTGAAGCTTTCTTT. Amino acid sequence: CASSFGLSNTEAFF.

The rearrangement links TRBV27 to TRBJ1-2; 11 nucleotides line up with TRBD1. This CDR3 region has 14 residues. Germline CDR1 is MNHEY and CDR2 is SMNVEV (reference sequence). The J segment lost 6 bases and the V segment lost 8 bases, leaving 8 bases of the junction unmatched. CDR3 sequence (DNA): TGTGCCAGCGGACAGGGGGCGGTGATTCATGGCTACACCTTC. Translation: CASGQGAVIHGYTF.

This chain connects TRBV4-1 to TRBJ1-1; no clear D gene. The germline V and J ends were trimmed by 3 bases and 1 base, with 15 bases remaining between them. Germline V gene sequence: CDR1 MGHRA, CDR2 YSYEKL. The CDR3 sequence is 16 residues long. CDR3 coding DNA: TGCGCCAGCAGCCAGATGTACGGGGAACAGAACACTGAAGCTTTCTTT. This gives the protein CASSQMYGEQNTEAFF.

The chain uses TRBV24-1 and TRBJ2-7; a weak D match, TRBD1 (8 bases). The germline V gene has CDR1 KGHDR and CDR2 SFDVKD. This CDR3 has 15 amino acids. Trimming took off 7 bases at V and 2 bases at J, with 17 bases between the two ends. CDR3 DNA: TGTGCCACCAGCGGGGGGCAGGGGGCGGCCTACGAGCAGTACTTC. It yields the protein CATSGGQGAAYEQYF.

The table lists this clone with a few counts. V is TRBV2 and J is TRBJ1-5; no definite D call. Germline CDR1 SNHLY, CDR2 FYNNEI. The CDR3 is 15 residues long. Trimming stripped 4 bases from V and 0 bases from J, with 10 bases between. CDR3 in amino acids: CASSGRTNSNQPQHF. The CDR3 DNA follows: TGTGCCAGCAGTGGTAGAACTAATAGCAATCAGCCCCAGCATTTT.

The genes are TRBV6-5 and TRBJ1-6; TRBD1 might be the D (6 bases). Per the germline V gene, CDR1 is MNHEY and CDR2 is SVGAGI. CDR3 length equals 14 residues. The V gene lost 2 bases and the J gene lost 8 bases, with 10 bases spanning the gap. The CDR3 nucleotides are TGTGCCAGCAGTTACAGGGGGAGTTATTCACCCCTCCACTTT. It codes for CASSYRGSYSPLHF.

V is TRBV7-2 and J is TRBJ1-1; D not resolved. The germline gives CDR1 SGHTA, CDR2 FQGNSA. V gave up 4 bases and J gave up 5 bases, with 8 bases separating them. This CDR3 spans 12 amino acids. The CDR3 bases are TGTGCCAGCAGCTCGACTTGGACTGAAGCTTTCTTT. It translates to CASSSTWTEAFF. The variable domain in full, completed from reference TRBV7-2 and TRBJ1-1, reads GAGVSQSPSNKVTEKGKDVELRCDPISGHTALYWYRQSLGQGLEFLIYFQGNSAPDKSGLPSDRFSAERTGGSVSTLTIQRTQQEDSAVYLCASSSTWTEAFFGQGTRLTVV.

This clone occurred once. The rearrangement links TRBV7-9 to TRBJ1-2; the match to TRBD1 covers 9 bases. The CDR3 spans 17 residues. The V segment lost 3 bases and the J segment 4 bases; nucleotides outside the gene matches: 12. Germline loops: CDR1 SEHNR, CDR2 FQNEAQ (reference sequence). CDR3 protein: CASSLNHRGPRPYGYTF. The CDR3 nucleotides are TGTGCCAGCAGCTTGAACCACAGGGGGCCTCGTCCCTATGGCTACACCTTC.